These 7 T cell receptor beta chains originate from one sample sequenced in a study of early stage breast cancer tumors. This table comes from immunoSEQ multiplex PCR, and its TCRdb copy is limited to in-frame clones, with some not included. The sample has some 47,000 clones, roughly 84% seen once; the top ten hold around 1.3%. What was sequenced was blood. The receptors stem from a person in their fifties or sixties with breast cancer.

The table lists this clone with a few counts. CDR3 loop: CASSLNRVSGELFF. For the CDR3, the DNA is TGTGCCAGCAGTTTAAACAGGGTTAGCGGGGAGCTGTTTTTT. The genes are TRBV28 and TRBJ2-2, with D perhaps TRBD1 (6 bases). Per germline, CDR1 MDHEN and CDR2 SYDVKM. This CDR3 region has 14 residues. Deletions cut 2 bases from V and 7 bases from J, with 11 bases between.

This clone has just a few counts. The chain is built from TRBV5-1 and TRBJ1-2; no clear D gene. This CDR3 contains 12 residues. From germline, CDR1 is SGHRS and CDR2 YFSETQ. V was clipped by 0 bases and J by 2 bases, with 2 bases between them. The CDR3 spells CASSLDNYGYTF. In DNA form, the CDR3 reads TGCGCCAGCAGCTTGGACAACTATGGCTACACCTTC.

The chain carries TRBV7-3 and TRBJ2-1; 9 bases agree with TRBD2. Per germline, CDR1 SGHTA and CDR2 FQGTGA. The CDR3 loop spans 16 amino acids. Trimming took 1 base from V and 7 from J; bases not matched to a gene: 8. The CDR3 bases are TGTGCCAGCAGCTTAATGCTGGCTAGCGGGATTAATGAGCAGTTCTTC. Encoded protein: CASSLMLASGINEQFF. Filled out from reference TRBV7-3 and TRBJ2-1, the complete variable domain reads GAGVSQTPSNKVTEKGKYVELRCDPISGHTALYWYRQSLGQGPEFLIYFQGTGAADDSGLPNDRFFAVRPEGSVSTLKIQRTERGDSAVYLCASSLMLASGINEQFFGPGTRLTVL.

The CDR3, as DNA: TGTGCCTGGAGTGTAGGGGTGGCAAACTCCCCCAATGAAAAACTGTTTTTT. It encodes CAWSVGVANSPNEKLFF. This chain uses TRBV30 with TRBJ1-4, with D tentatively TRBD1 (5 bases). V was pared by 0 bases and J by 5 bases, with 19 bases between. CDR1 GTSNPN and CDR2 SVGIG come from the germline V gene (reference sequence). The CDR3 runs to 17 residues.

V usage is TRBV28 and J usage is TRBJ1-6; TRBD1 matches at 9 bases. CDR3 length: 14 amino acids. V was pared by 6 bases and J by 10 bases, with 7 bases of the junction left unmatched. Germline CDR1 MDHEN, CDR2 SYDVKM. Here the CDR3 DNA reads TGTGCCAGCAGAGCCCCGGGACAGGGCTCACCCCTCCACTTT. This encodes CASRAPGQGSPLHF. Variable domain in full (rest from reference TRBV28 and TRBJ1-6): DVKVTQSSRYLVKRTGEKVFLECVQDMDHENMFWYRQDPGLGLRLIYFSYDVKMKEKGDIPEGYSVSREKKERFSLILESASTNQTSMYLCASRAPGQGSPLHFGNGTRLTVT.

V is TRBV7-2 and J is TRBJ2-5; 10 nucleotides align to TRBD1. Germline V gene data show CDR1 as SGHTA and CDR2 as FQGNSA. This CDR3 is 14 amino acids long. Trimming removed 5 bases from V and 4 bases from J; junction bases left unmatched: 4. CDR3 coding DNA: TGTGCCAGCAGCAGAGGACAGGGGGTAGAGACCCAGTACTTC. This codes for CASSRGQGVETQYF.

The chain joins TRBV7-2 to TRBJ1-5; tentative D call: TRBD1 (5 bases). Trimming stripped 1 base from V and 4 bases from J, with 5 bases between. The CDR3 has 13 amino acids. In germline, CDR1 is SGHTA, CDR2 FQGNSA. This CDR3 is CASSLDRNQPQHF. CDR3 bases: TGTGCCAGCAGCTTAGACAGGAATCAGCCCCAGCATTTT.